A single sample is the source of the 11 T cell receptor beta chains below, sequenced in a study of T cell responses to AZD1222 COVID-19 vaccine. This table comes from immunoSEQ multiplex PCR, and its TCRdb copy is limited to in-frame clones, with some not included. The table lists around 100,000 clones, approximately 81% of them singletons. The sequencing used peripheral blood, collected on day 0 of AZD1222 vaccination. The receptors originated from an adult in good health.

The rearrangement uses TRBV18 and TRBJ2-5; tentatively, D is TRBD2 (6 bases). Germline assignment: CDR1 KGHSH and CDR2 LQKENI. V shed 3 bases and J shed 2 bases, with 10 bases lying between them. The CDR3 is made up of 14 amino acids. The CDR3 loop is CASSPLGGQETQYF. DNA for the CDR3: TGTGCCAGCTCACCTTTAGGAGGGCAAGAGACCCAGTACTTC.

The chain links TRBV19 to TRBJ2-7; D perhaps matches TRBD2 (5 bases). This CDR3 is 16 amino acids long. CDR1 LNHDA and CDR2 SQIVND come from the germline V gene (reference sequence). Trimming shortened V by 5 bases and J by 4 bases, and 21 bases separated the two germline ends. CDR3: CASSPEGYQVRYEQYF. The CDR3 DNA reads as TGTGCCAGTAGTCCTGAGGGCTACCAAGTTCGGTACGAGCAGTACTTC.

The chain is built from TRBV3-1 (or the pseudogene TRBV3-2) and TRBJ2-1; D is unresolved. Looked up from germline, CDR1 is LGHDT and CDR2 is YNNKEL (reference sequence). V was shortened by 3 bases and J by 5 bases, with 8 bases between the two germline ends. The CDR3 is 13 amino acids. CDR3 bases: TGTGCCAGCAGCCACGGGCGGAACAATGAGCAGTTCTTC. Translation: CASSHGRNNEQFF.

This clone has a single count. This chain uses TRBV4-2 with TRBJ2-5; D possibly corresponds to TRBD2 (6 bases). CDR3 length: 15 amino acids. Trimming cost V 4 bases and J 4 bases, with 16 bases left between them. Germline V gives CDR1 LGHNA, CDR2 YNFKEQ. CDR3 DNA: TGTGCCAGCAGCCGAACGGGGGATTGGAGAGAGACCCAGTACTTC. The encoded protein is CASSRTGDWRETQYF.

V is TRBV19 and J is TRBJ2-3; 8 bases agree with TRBD2. The germline gives CDR1 LNHDA, CDR2 SQIVND (reference sequence). The CDR3 is made up of 16 amino acids. Trimming took 5 bases from V and 3 from J; bases not matched to a gene: 10. The CDR3 DNA sequence: TGTGCCAGTAGTGCCACACTAGCGGAGATTACAGATACGCAGTATTTT. Translation: CASSATLAEITDTQYF.

The chain couples TRBV29-1 to TRBJ1-1; TRBD1 aligns across 7 bases. The germline V gene encodes CDR1 SQVTM and CDR2 ANQGSEA. The CDR3 sequence is 13 residues long. Trimming removed 7 bases from V and 0 bases from J; junction bases left unmatched: 5. In DNA form, the CDR3 reads TGCAGCGCCTTGGGACAGCTGAACACTGAAGCTTTCTTT. Encoded protein: CSALGQLNTEAFF. Drawing the rest from reference TRBV29-1 and TRBJ1-1, the complete variable domain is SAVISQKPSRDICQRGTSLTIQCQVDSQVTMMFWYRQQPGQSLTLIATANQGSEATYESGFVIDKFPISRPNLTFSTLTVSNMSPEDSSIYLCSALGQLNTEAFFGQGTRLTVV.

This chain joins TRBV7-9 and TRBJ1-1; D may be TRBD1 (5 bases). This CDR3 comprises 14 residues. Trimming took 4 bases from V and 8 from J, leaving 17 bases between them. From germline, CDR1 is SEHNR and CDR2 FQNEAQ (reference sequence). This CDR3 is CASSSGTREGEAFF. The CDR3 bases are TGTGCCAGCAGCTCCGGGACCCGGGAGGGGGAAGCTTTCTTT.

The chain couples TRBV7-9 to TRBJ2-2; D possibly matches TRBD1 or TRBD2 (5 bases each). V was clipped by 3 bases and J by 3 bases, with 14 bases between them. Germline CDR1 and CDR2: SEHNR and FQNEAQ (reference sequence). This CDR3 contains 16 residues. This CDR3 reads CASSFSTVGDTGELFF. In DNA form, the CDR3 reads TGTGCCAGCAGCTTTTCGACGGTGGGGGACACCGGGGAGCTGTTTTTT.

This clone has just one count. The genes are TRBV11-3 and TRBJ2-3, with a weak D call TRBD2 (6 bases). Trimming left V 10 bases short and J 0 bases short, with 14 bases between. The germline gives CDR1 SGHNT, CDR2 YENEEA. The CDR3 is 14 residues long. The CDR3 sequence is CATEGGGSTDTQYF. The DNA of the CDR3 is TGTGCCACAGAGGGAGGAGGTAGCACAGATACGCAGTATTTT.

A note on this clone: A junction end diverges from the germline sequence, so it may reflect a read error. J is TRBJ2-1 and V is TRBV7-2, with 11 bases fitting TRBD2. Germline assignment: CDR1 SGHTA and CDR2 FQGNSA. The CDR3 length is 13 residues. The CDR3 nucleotides are TGTGCCAGCAGCTTAGGTGTAGCGGGGGGGCTTATCTTC. As protein: CASSLGVAGGLIF.

The chain uses TRBV12-3 or TRBV12-4 and TRBJ2-1; D is unclear. CDR3 length equals 11 residues. Between the trimmed V and J ends, which lost 6 bases and 6 bases, there was a span of 6 bases. The CDR3 DNA follows: TGTGCCAGCAGACTAAGCAATGAGCAGTTCTTC. Translating gives CASRLSNEQFF.